Listed below are T cell receptor beta chains from one sample, sequenced in a study of prognosis after radiotherapy for stage I lung cancer. One entry per CDR3 protein results from TCRdb running MiXCR on the multiplex PCR reads. The table lists 11,000 to 15,000 distinct CDR3 sequences, around 33% of them singletons. Sequencing was performed on PBMCs, taken before or after stereotactic body radiation therapy (not recorded which). These TCRs come from a donor aged 50 or older with non-small cell lung cancer. The CDR3 runs from the conserved cysteine through the conserved F or W. Each record gives: V gene, clone size, D gene, J gene, CDR3 protein, CDR3 DNA. A D gene is named only where the DNA matches it firmly. A row's size may be missing; if present it is once, few, many or a size class.

V: TRBV6-2/TRBV6-3; size: .; D: .; J: TRBJ2-1; CDR3: CASSYSPASCNEQFF; DNA: TGTGCCAGCAGTTACTCTCCGGCCTCTTGCAATGAGCAGTTCTTC
V: TRBV6-2/TRBV6-3; size: .; D: .; J: TRBJ2-7; CDR3: CASSEATRYEHYF; DNA: TGTGCCAGCAGTGAAGCCACACGCTACGAGCATTACTTT
V: TRBV6-2/TRBV6-3; size: .; D: .; J: TRBJ2-2; CDR3: CAIPTTGELFF; DNA: TGTGCCATCCCGACCACCGGGGAGCTGTTTTTT
V: TRBV2; size: many; D: .; J: TRBJ1-2; CDR3: CATLGGRYNYGYTF; DNA: TGTGCCACCCTTGGGGGCAGGTACAACTATGGCTACACCTTC
V: TRBV4-2; size: many; D: .; J: TRBJ1-1; CDR3: CASSWDSQGTEAFF; DNA: TGTGCCAGCAGCTGGGACTCTCAGGGCACTGAAGCTTTCTTT
V: TRBV6-5; size: medium-sized; D: TRBD2; J: TRBJ2-1; CDR3: CASSYSLAGVAEQFF; DNA: TGTGCCAGCAGTTACTCACTAGCGGGGGTCGCTGAGCAGTTCTTC
V: TRBV20-1; size: .; D: TRBD2; J: TRBJ2-7; CDR3: CSATGRGYEQYF; DNA: TGCAGTGCCACCGGGAGGGGGTACGAGCAGTACTTC
V: TRBV6-1; size: many; D: TRBD2; J: TRBJ2-5; CDR3: CATSTRAGGQETQYF; DNA: TGTGCCACCTCCACCCGGGCGGGAGGGCAGGAGACCCAGTACTTC
V: TRBV6-9; size: .; D: TRBD1; J: TRBJ1-2; CDR3: CASSWGQCRQGYTF; DNA: TGTGCCAGCAGTTGGGGACAGTGTAGACAGGGCTACACCTTC
V: TRBV9; size: many; D: .; J: TRBJ2-2; CDR3: CASSVDGGTNTGELFF; DNA: TGTGCCAGCAGCGTAGACGGAGGAACGAACACCGGGGAGCTGTTTTTT
V: TRBV6-9; size: medium-sized; D: .; J: TRBJ1-2; CDR3: CASSYGRGGYGYTF; DNA: TGTGCCAGCAGTTACGGCAGGGGCGGCTATGGCTACACCTTC
V: TRBV6-1; size: many; D: .; J: TRBJ2-3; CDR3: CASTAGGGRTDTQYF; DNA: TGTGCCAGCACCGCAGGGGGGGGGCGCACAGATACGCAGTATTTT
V: TRBV3-1; size: .; D: TRBD1; J: TRBJ2-5; CDR3: CASSSGTGIGETHYF; DNA: TGTGCAAGCAGCTCCGGGACAGGCATTGGGGAGACCCATTACTTC
V: TRBV5-1; size: many; D: TRBD2; J: TRBJ2-1; CDR3: CASSPRLASTDEQFF; DNA: TGCGCCAGCAGCCCCCGACTAGCGAGCACCGATGAGCAGTTCTTC
V: TRBV13; size: .; D: .; J: TRBJ2-7; CDR3: CASSLGRGVSSYKQYF; DNA: TGTGCAAGCAGCTTAGGCCGAGGGGTCAGCTCCTACAAGCAGTACTTC
V: TRBV19; size: many; D: .; J: TRBJ1-6; CDR3: CASSGTLGQNSPLHF; DNA: TGTGCCAGTAGCGGGACGCTGGGCCAAAATTCACCCCTCCACTTT
V: TRBV20-1; size: .; D: .; J: TRBJ2-7; CDR3: CSAKGTLSSYEQYF; DNA: TGCAGTGCTAAAGGGACACTCAGCTCCTACGAGCAGTACTTC
V: TRBV28; size: many; D: .; J: TRBJ2-3; CDR3: CASSRWAGFNTQYF; DNA: TGTGCCAGCAGTCGCTGGGCAGGGTTTAATACGCAGTATTTT
V: TRBV4-1; size: many; D: .; J: TRBJ1-2; CDR3: CASSQPLNTGRDGYTF; DNA: TGCGCCAGCAGCCAACCGCTAAACACGGGTAGGGATGGCTACACCTTC
V: TRBV28; size: many; D: .; J: TRBJ2-5; CDR3: CASSSGGVSQETQYF; DNA: TGTGCCAGCAGTAGTGGCGGGGTAAGCCAAGAGACCCAGTACTTC
V: TRBV10-3; size: many; D: TRBD1; J: TRBJ1-2; CDR3: CAISGVGTGGGGSPDGYTF; DNA: TGTGCCATCAGTGGTGTCGGGACAGGCGGCGGTGGAAGCCCCGATGGCTACACCTTC
V: TRBV20-1; size: medium-sized; D: TRBD1; J: TRBJ2-7; CDR3: CSASGTAAGYEQYF; DNA: TGCAGTGCTAGTGGGACAGCGGCAGGCTACGAGCAGTACTTC
V: TRBV6-1; size: .; D: TRBD2; J: TRBJ2-5; CDR3: CARSPGSGGVETQCF; DNA: TGTGCCAGAAGCCCGGGGAGCGGGGGGGTAGAGACCCAGTGCTTC
V: TRBV7-3; size: many; D: TRBD1; J: TRBJ2-1; CDR3: CASSLGQYNEQFF; DNA: TGTGCCAGCAGCTTGGGACAGTACAATGAGCAGTTCTTC
V: TRBV6-2/TRBV6-3; size: many; D: .; J: TRBJ1-5; CDR3: CASAGVRRLSNQPQHF; DNA: TGTGCCAGCGCCGGGGTACGTAGGCTAAGCAATCAGCCCCAGCATTTT
V: TRBV30; size: many; D: TRBD1; J: TRBJ2-5; CDR3: CASRGTGIETQYF; DNA: TGTGCCTCACGAGGGACAGGGATAGAGACCCAGTACTTC
V: TRBV12-3/TRBV12-4; size: medium-sized; D: .; J: TRBJ2-7; CDR3: CASKAQDISYEQYF; DNA: TGTGCCAGCAAAGCACAGGATATCTCCTACGAGCAGTACTTC
V: TRBV7-9; size: medium-sized; D: .; J: TRBJ2-3; CDR3: CASSLYSTGRDTQYF; DNA: TGTGCCAGCAGCTTATATTCTACGGGGAGAGATACGCAGTATTTT
V: TRBV2; size: many; D: .; J: TRBJ1-5; CDR3: CASSELDGSQPQHF; DNA: TGTGCCAGCAGTGAATTAGACGGTAGTCAGCCCCAGCATTTT
V: TRBV6-1; size: once; D: .; J: TRBJ2-5; CDR3: CASRFADQETQYF; DNA: TGTGCCAGCCGGTTCGCCGACCAAGAGACCCAGTACTTC
V: TRBV4-1; size: medium-sized; D: TRBD1; J: TRBJ1-4; CDR3: CASSQGDRDYEKLFF; DNA: TGCGCCAGCAGCCAAGGGGACAGGGATTATGAAAAACTGTTTTTT
V: TRBV20-1; size: many; D: .; J: TRBJ2-3; CDR3: CSASPTRTNTDTQYF; DNA: TGCAGTGCAAGCCCGACTCGGACCAACACGGATACGCAGTATTTT
V: TRBV4-1; size: many; D: TRBD1; J: TRBJ2-5; CDR3: CASSQSGTGVETQYF; DNA: TGCGCCAGCAGCCAATCCGGGACAGGGGTAGAGACCCAGTACTTC
V: TRBV4-1; size: many; D: TRBD1; J: TRBJ2-7; CDR3: CASSQRDRDYEQYF; DNA: TGCGCCAGCAGCCAGAGGGACAGGGACTACGAGCAGTACTTC
V: TRBV7-2; size: many; D: .; J: TRBJ2-2; CDR3: CASSFTNGFRELFF; DNA: TGTGCCAGCAGCTTTACTAACGGTTTCCGGGAGCTGTTTTTT
V: TRBV2; size: .; D: TRBD1; J: TRBJ2-1; CDR3: CASIYVQGSEQFF; DNA: TGTGCCAGCATCTACGTACAGGGGAGTGAGCAGTTCTTC
V: TRBV25-1; size: many; D: TRBD2; J: TRBJ2-2; CDR3: CASSGGGGTNTGELFF; DNA: TGTGCCAGCAGTGGAGGCGGGGGGACGAACACCGGGGAGCTGTTTTTT
V: TRBV9; size: many; D: .; J: TRBJ1-2; CDR3: CASSAPGVNYGYTF; DNA: TGTGCCAGCAGCGCTCCGGGAGTTAACTATGGCTACACCTTC
V: TRBV6-5; size: .; D: .; J: TRBJ2-7; CDR3: CASSFTRTYEQYF; DNA: TGTGCCAGCAGTTTCACACGAACCTACGAGCAGTACTTC
V: TRBV5-1; size: .; D: .; J: TRBJ2-1; CDR3: CASSISGTKREQFF; DNA: TGCGCCAGCAGCATCTCCGGGACAAAACGGGAGCAGTTCTTC
V: TRBV14; size: many; D: .; J: TRBJ1-1; CDR3: CASSHTRHTEAFF; DNA: TGTGCCAGCAGCCACACTCGGCACACTGAAGCTTTCTTT
V: TRBV24-1; size: many; D: .; J: TRBJ2-2; CDR3: CATSDVRGRGTGELFF; DNA: TGTGCCACCAGTGACGTCCGGGGGCGGGGGACCGGGGAGCTGTTTTTT
V: TRBV6-1; size: many; D: TRBD2; J: TRBJ2-1; CDR3: CASSPPAGIGNEQFF; DNA: TGTGCCAGCAGCCCCCCAGCGGGAATAGGCAATGAGCAGTTCTTC
V: TRBV7-9; size: .; D: .; J: TRBJ2-1; CDR3: CNSSRPPGDSNEQFF; DNA: TGTAACAGCAGCCGCCCCCCAGGGGATAGCAATGAGCAGTTCTTC
V: TRBV14; size: medium-sized; D: TRBD1; J: TRBJ1-2; CDR3: CASSQGGQAWGYGYTF; DNA: TGTGCCAGCAGCCAAGGAGGACAGGCCTGGGGCTATGGCTACACCTTC
V: TRBV3-1; size: many; D: TRBD1; J: TRBJ2-7; CDR3: CASSQGQGRQYF; DNA: TGTGCCAGCAGCCAAGGACAGGGTCGACAGTACTTC